The 6 T cell receptor beta chains reported below all come from one sample, sequenced in a study of blood T cells in healthy people across ages. The use of a sample-barcoded 5' primer and a J-beta primer mix characterized a second PCR of roughly 6 to 11 cycles. TCRdb itself ran the 5' RACE reads through MiXCR, one entry per CDR3 protein. The sample comprises approximately 900,000 distinct CDR3 sequences, approximately 49% of which are singletons, and 13% rests with the top ten. Material for sequencing was blood. The receptor set was obtained from a man aged 30 to 39 in good health.

J is TRBJ2-3 and V is TRBV9, with 7 bases lining up with TRBD1. CDR1 is SGDLS, CDR2 YYNGEE, per germline. This CDR3 is built from 12 residues. Trimming removed 3 bases from V and 9 bases from J; junction bases left unmatched: 4. The CDR3 DNA reads as TGTGCCAGCAGCGAAGGGGGCCAAACGCAGTATTTT. As protein: CASSEGGQTQYF.

In its sample, this clonotype was seen a few times. Mismatch with germline at one junction end may stem from a read error. The genes are TRBV7-7 and TRBJ2-5, with D possibly matching TRBD1 (5 bases). This CDR3 spans 14 amino acids. Germline CDR1 is SSHAT and CDR2 is FNYEAQ (reference sequence). CDR3 bases: TGTGCTAGCAGCTTGACAGCCTCTCAAGAGACCCAGTACTTC. Translated: CASSLTASQETQYF.

A few counts support this clonotype. Just one base apart from a much larger clone, this may be a read error. The chain has TRBV5-1 and TRBJ2-7, with 7 bases that match TRBD1. The germline V gene encodes CDR1 SGHRS and CDR2 YFSETQ. The CDR3 has 15 residues. J was trimmed by 0 bases and V by 4 bases; bases with no gene match: 7. The CDR3 bases are TGCGCCAGCAGCCGACGGGACAGCAGCTCCTACGAGCAGTACTTC. Its translation: CASSRRDSSSYEQYF.

This chain connects TRBV6-2 or TRBV6-3 to TRBJ2-5; D not certain. The J call may be incorrect, as the DNA end agrees better with TRBJ2-7. The CDR3 covers 12 residues. CDR1 and CDR2 from the germline V gene are MNHEY and SVGEGT. The CDR3 DNA sequence: TGTGCCAGCAATAATGCCGGCCGCGAGCAGTACTTC. Translation gives CASNNAGREQYF.

This clonotype was counted a single time. The chain is built from TRBV28 and TRBJ2-2; weak D call: TRBD1 (6 bases). V lost 5 bases, J lost 7 bases, and 14 bases lay in between. The germline CDR1 and CDR2 sequences are MDHEN and SYDVKM. CDR3 size: 14 residues. CDR3 amino acids: CASSADRKGGELFF. CDR3 nucleotide sequence: TGTGCCAGCAGTGCCGACAGGAAAGGCGGGGAGCTGTTTTTT.

V usage is TRBV4-2 and J usage is TRBJ2-1; 11 bases are shared with TRBD2. Trimming cost V 4 bases and J 0 bases; bases outside gene matches: 5. Germline V CDR1 and CDR2: LGHNA, YNFKEQ. CDR3 length equals 17 residues. CDR3 protein: CASSRTSGQSSYNEQFF. Here the CDR3 DNA reads TGTGCCAGCAGCCGGACTAGCGGGCAAAGCTCCTACAATGAGCAGTTCTTC.